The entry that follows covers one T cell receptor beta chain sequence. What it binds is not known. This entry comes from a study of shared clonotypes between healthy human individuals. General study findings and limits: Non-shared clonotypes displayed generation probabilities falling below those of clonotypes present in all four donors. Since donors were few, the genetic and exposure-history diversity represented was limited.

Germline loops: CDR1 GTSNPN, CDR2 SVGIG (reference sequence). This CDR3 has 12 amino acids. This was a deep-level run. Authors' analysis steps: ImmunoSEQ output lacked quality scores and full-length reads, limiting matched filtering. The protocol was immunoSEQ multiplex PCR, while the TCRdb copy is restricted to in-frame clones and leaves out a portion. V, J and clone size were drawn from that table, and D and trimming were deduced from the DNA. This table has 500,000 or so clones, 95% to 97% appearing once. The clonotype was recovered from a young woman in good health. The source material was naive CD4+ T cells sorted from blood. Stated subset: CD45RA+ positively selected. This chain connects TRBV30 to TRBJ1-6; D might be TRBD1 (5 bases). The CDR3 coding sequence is TGTGCTCCGGGGACGTATAATTCACCCCTCCACTTT. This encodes CAPGTYNSPLHF.